These 15 T cell receptor beta chains were sequenced from one sample in a study of blood T cell repertoires in COVID-19. Here immunoSEQ multiplex PCR was the method, and the copy in TCRdb shows in-frame clones only, minus some. The table has roughly 430,000 clones, about 88% seen once. The sample consisted of PBMCs or T cells enriched from blood (not recorded which). The origin of the receptors is a woman aged 18 to 35 who had been exposed to COVID-19.

The genes are TRBV9 and TRBJ2-3; unclear D gene. This CDR3 has 14 amino acids. Trimming left V 2 bases short and J 7 bases short, with 14 bases between. Germline V gene sequence: CDR1 SGDLS, CDR2 YYNGEE. CDR3 DNA sequence: TGTGCCAGCAGCGTGACAACCGGAACCCATACGCAGTATTTT. Residues: CASSVTTGTHTQYF.

The chain combines TRBV4-1 with TRBJ2-1; D is unclear. CDR1 is MGHRA and CDR2 is YSYEKL in the germline V gene. The CDR3 totals 15 residues. With 3 bases removed from V and 5 bases from J, the gap between germline ends came to 14 bases. CDR3 DNA: TGCGCCAGCAGCCATACCAGGTTTACAAACAATGAGCAGTTCTTC. It encodes CASSHTRFTNNEQFF.

The chain is built from TRBV6-5 and TRBJ1-3; the D is unclear. CDR3 length equals 13 residues. Per the germline V gene, CDR1 is MNHEY and CDR2 is SVGAGI. V dropped 6 bases and J dropped 3 bases, with 9 bases sitting between them. This CDR3 reads CASRYLNGNTIYF. In DNA form, the CDR3 reads TGTGCCAGCAGATATTTAAATGGAAACACCATATATTTT.

The gene calls are TRBV7-9 and TRBJ2-2; no clear D gene. V lost 7 bases and J 9 bases, leaving 9 bases between the germline ends. This CDR3 contains 11 residues. Germline CDR1 SEHNR, CDR2 FQNEAQ (reference sequence). CDR3 amino acids: CASKTSRELFF. DNA of the CDR3: TGTGCCAGCAAAACGAGCCGGGAGCTGTTTTTT.

The V gene is TRBV9, the J gene TRBJ2-1; 10 nucleotides agree with TRBD2. The trim removed 5 bases at V and 10 bases at J, leaving 9 bases unmatched. CDR1 is SGDLS, CDR2 YYNGEE, per germline. The CDR3 contains 14 residues. The CDR3, as DNA: TGTGCCAGCAGGTCTGAGCGGGAGGGCCCCGAGCAGTTCTTC. It is translated as CASRSEREGPEQFF.

The V gene is TRBV12-1, the J gene TRBJ2-7; TRBD1, the table's D call, was not compared with the DNA. TRBV12-1 is a pseudogene segment. The CDR3 consists of 12 residues. CDR3 region: CASSFLQSWQYF. CDR3 in DNA: TGTGCCAGCAGCTTTCTCCAGTCATGGCAGTACTTC.

V usage is TRBV19 and J usage is TRBJ1-4; D is possibly TRBD1 (6 bases). CDR1 and CDR2 from the germline V gene are LNHDA and SQIVND (reference sequence). With 5 bases removed from V and 4 bases from J, the gap between germline ends came to 11 bases. The CDR3 is 14 residues long. The CDR3 spells CASSSGQINEKLFF. DNA for the CDR3: TGTGCCAGTAGTTCCGGACAGATTAATGAAAAACTGTTTTTT.

This clone was found once. The rearrangement uses TRBV6-5 and TRBJ1-4, with TRBD1 matching over 8 bases. Per the germline V gene, CDR1 is MNHEY and CDR2 is SVGAGI. There are 15 residues in the CDR3. Unmatched junction bases numbered 8, after V lost 6 bases and J lost 5 bases. CDR3 nucleotide sequence: TGTGCCAGCAGAAGGGGGACAGGAAACAATGAAAAACTGTTTTTT. Its protein is CASRRGTGNNEKLFF.

Only a few counts were recorded for this clone. This sequence joins TRBV28 and TRBJ1-6; perhaps TRBD1 as D (5 bases). This CDR3 region has 14 residues. V lost 3 bases and J lost 13, with 16 bases in between. The germline CDR1 and CDR2 sequences are MDHEN and SYDVKM. CDR3 protein: CASSFTDTEGPLHF. CDR3 nucleotides: TGTGCCAGCAGTTTTACGGACACGGAGGGCCCCCTCCACTTT.

This clone was recorded only once. The rearrangement uses TRBV5-6 and TRBJ1-1; TRBD1 aligns across 7 bases. After removal of 4 bases from V and 4 bases from J, the junction contained 10 bases not matched to a gene. CDR1 and CDR2 from the germline V gene are SGHDT and YYEEEE. CDR3 length equals 15 residues. CDR3 in DNA: TGTGCCAGCAGCATCATAGACAGGGTGGGCACTGAAGCTTTCTTT. It is translated as CASSIIDRVGTEAFF.

The V and J genes are TRBV6-2 or TRBV6-3 and TRBJ2-3; the match to TRBD2 covers 10 bases. Germline V gene sequence: CDR1 MNHEY, CDR2 SVGEGT. The CDR3 spans 14 residues. J lost 4 bases, V lost 3 bases, and 1 base had no gene match. CDR3 in DNA: TGTGCCAGCAGTTATAGCGGGAGGCCAGATACGCAGTATTTT. It specifies CASSYSGRPDTQYF.

The chain couples TRBV5-6 to TRBJ1-2; 9 bases map to TRBD1. The CDR3 runs 15 residues. Looked up from germline, CDR1 is SGHDT and CDR2 is YYEEEE. With 4 bases clipped from V and 4 bases from J, the junction kept 8 bases outside the gene matches. The CDR3 DNA is TGTGCCAGCAGCCGCGAGGGGACAGGGACCTATGGCTACACCTTC. This sequence encodes CASSREGTGTYGYTF.

The J gene is TRBJ2-7, the V gene TRBV11-2; the D gene is possibly TRBD1 (6 bases). The CDR3 runs to 14 residues. CDR1 is SGHAT and CDR2 is FQNNGV in the germline V gene. V lost 4 bases to trimming and J lost 2 bases, with 12 bases between them. In nucleotides, the CDR3 is TGTGCCAGCAGCTCTTACTGGGACACCTACGAGCAGTACTTC. This gives the protein CASSSYWDTYEQYF.

V is TRBV25-1 and J is TRBJ1-1; the D is unclear. This CDR3 is built from 13 residues. V shed 8 bases and J shed 0 bases, with 10 bases lying between them. Germline CDR1 and CDR2: MGHDK and SYGVNS. CDR3 sequence reads: CASHGTMNTEAFF. DNA of the CDR3: TGTGCCAGCCACGGCACTATGAACACTGAAGCTTTCTTT.

The V gene is TRBV4-2, the J gene TRBJ2-5; D gene ambiguous. CDR3 length: 15 amino acids. The germline V and J ends were trimmed by 3 bases and 2 bases, with 13 bases remaining between them. CDR1 and CDR2 from the germline V gene are LGHNA and YNFKEQ. The CDR3 here is CASSQIGGKQETQYF. The CDR3 DNA sequence: TGTGCCAGCAGCCAGATCGGCGGCAAGCAAGAGACCCAGTACTTC.